Listed below are T cell receptor beta chains from one sample, sequenced in a study of blood T cells in healthy people across ages. Each CDR3 protein gets one entry after TCRdb re-called the 5' RACE reads with MiXCR. Here the sample spans fewer than 650,000 distinct CDR3 sequences, roughly a quarter being singletons. These data were also filed under a second study, of T cells of mothers and their children.

Sequenced material: blood. These TCRs come from a boy between 2 and 10 years old in good health. Both conserved end residues are part of each CDR3. D genes are given only for firm matches. The size entry is marked missing in some rows and otherwise reads once, few, many or a size class.

j_gene	abundance	v_gene	d_gene	len	CDR3aa	CDR3nt
TRBJ2-2	many	TRBV7-2	.	14	CASSLGRGTGELFF	TGTGCCAGCAGCTTAGGGCGTGGCACCGGGGAGCTGTTTTTT
TRBJ2-1	.	TRBV12-5	.	19	CASGFPLKISTSPYNEQFF	TGTGCTAGTGGTTTTCCACTCAAAATCTCGACTAGTCCTTACAATGAGCAGTTCTTC
TRBJ2-5	.	TRBV11-2	TRBD2	18	CASSLIGRSGDLQETQYF	TGTGCCAGCAGCTTGATCGGGAGGAGCGGCGACCTCCAAGAGACCCAGTACTTC
TRBJ2-3	few	TRBV7-6	TRBD2	16	CASSAMTSGKTDTQYF	TGTGCCAGCAGCGCTATGACTAGCGGGAAAACAGATACGCAGTATTTT
TRBJ2-3	.	TRBV4-2	.	16	CASSQEGRGAKDTQYF	TGTGCCAGCAGCCAAGAAGGACGAGGGGCAAAAGATACGCAGTATTTT
TRBJ2-5	.	TRBV20-1	.	16	CSARDKPGTARETQYF	TGCAGTGCTAGAGATAAGCCAGGAACGGCCCGAGAGACCCAGTACTTC
TRBJ2-7	.	TRBV7-9	.	14	CASSLGGVAYEQYF	TGTGCCAGCAGCTTAGGGGGTGTCGCCTACGAGCAGTACTTC
TRBJ2-1	.	TRBV15	TRBD1	14	CATRTGPRPNEQFF	TGTGCCACACGGACAGGTCCCAGACCGAATGAGCAGTTCTTC
TRBJ2-4	few	TRBV10-2	.	12	CASGQGGNIQYF	TGCGCCAGCGGACAAGGGGGAAACATTCAGTACTTC
TRBJ2-7	few	TRBV5-5	.	15	CASSLVSSGEYEQYF	TGCGCCAGCAGCTTGGTCTCGTCGGGAGAGTACGAGCAGTACTTC
TRBJ2-1	many	TRBV30	TRBD1	16	CAWSNVGTGSYNEQFF	TGTGCCTGGAGTAACGTCGGGACAGGCAGCTACAATGAGCAGTTCTTC
TRBJ2-1	few	TRBV4-2	TRBD2	17	CASSQDPASGGANEQFF	TGTGCCAGCAGCCAAGATCCCGCTAGCGGGGGGGCAAATGAGCAGTTCTTC
TRBJ2-5	.	TRBV29-1	.	13	CSVVPRYQETQYF	TGCAGCGTAGTCCCGCGGTACCAAGAGACCCAGTACTTC
TRBJ2-7	.	TRBV18	.	15	CASSPPGPRSYEQYF	TGTGCCAGCTCACCCCCGGGTCCACGCTCCTACGAGCAGTACTTC
TRBJ1-1	few	TRBV10-3	.	13	CAISDGLNTEAFF	TGTGCCATCAGTGACGGCCTGAACACTGAAGCTTTCTTT
TRBJ2-4	.	TRBV4-3	.	15	CASSQEALAKNIQYF	TGCGCCAGCAGCCAAGAGGCCTTAGCCAAAAACATTCAGTACTTC
TRBJ1-5	.	TRBV24-1	.	13	CATSAGLGQPQHF	TGTGCCACCAGTGCAGGGTTGGGGCAGCCCCAGCATTTT
TRBJ1-2	few	TRBV5-1	.	13	CASSIGQEPGYTF	TGCGCCAGCAGCATCGGGCAGGAGCCTGGCTACACCTTC
TRBJ2-5	few	TRBV24-1	.	16	CATSDSRTTAQETQYF	TGTGCCACCAGTGATTCCCGAACGACAGCCCAAGAGACCCAGTACTTC
TRBJ2-1	.	TRBV2	TRBD2	15	CASDGGLAGGGEQFF	TGTGCCAGCGATGGTGGACTAGCGGGGGGTGGTGAGCAGTTCTTC
TRBJ1-1	few	TRBV12-5	TRBD1	15	CASGLGTGLNTEAFF	TGTGCTAGTGGTTTGGGGACAGGGTTGAACACTGAGGCTTTCTTT
TRBJ1-5	once	TRBV6-1	TRBD1	16	CASREVTGGSNQPQHF	TGTGCCAGCAGGGAGGTAACAGGGGGTAGCAATCAGCCCCAGCATTTT
TRBJ2-5	few	TRBV9	.	13	CASSVAPLETQYF	TGTGCCAGCAGCGTAGCTCCTCTCGAGACCCAGTACTTC
TRBJ2-5	few	TRBV6-5	TRBD1	15	CASSQTGSRQETQYF	TGTGCCAGCAGTCAGACAGGGAGCAGACAAGAGACCCAGTACTTC
TRBJ2-7	.	TRBV9	.	14	CASSVGLGTYEQYF	TGTGCCAGCAGCGTTGGGCTAGGGACCTACGAGCAGTACTTC
TRBJ2-3	.	TRBV3-1	TRBD2	17	CASSQGLAGGKADTQYF	TGTGCCAGCAGCCAAGGGCTAGCGGGAGGAAAGGCAGATACGCAGTATTTT
TRBJ1-2	.	TRBV20-1	.	12	CSATAAPSGYTF	TGCAGTGCTACCGCAGCGCCCTCTGGCTACACCTTC
TRBJ2-4	.	TRBV6-2/TRBV6-3	TRBD2	15	CASRPLAGGENIQYF	TGTGCCAGCAGACCACTAGCGGGAGGAGAGAACATTCAGTACTTC
TRBJ1-6	few	TRBV27	.	13	CASSLSGLSPLHF	TGTGCCAGCAGTTTATCGGGGTTATCACCCCTCCACTTT
TRBJ2-7	few	TRBV10-3	.	12	CAIRGSSYEQYF	TGTGCCATCAGAGGGTCCTCCTACGAGCAGTACTTC
TRBJ2-5	.	TRBV7-2	TRBD2	16	CASSPKLAGGQETQYF	TGTGCCAGCAGTCCTAAACTAGCGGGAGGGCAAGAGACCCAGTACTTC
TRBJ1-5	.	TRBV7-2	.	14	CASSLGSINQPQHF	TGTGCCAGCAGCTTGGGCAGCATCAATCAGCCCCAGCATTTT
TRBJ2-7	.	TRBV21-1	.	13	CASSKGGPYEQYF	TGTGCCAGCAGCAAAGGAGGACCCTACGAGCAGTACTTC
TRBJ2-7	.	TRBV15	.	12	CATSRRAGEQYF	TGTGCCACCAGCAGACGCGCGGGTGAGCAGTACTTC
TRBJ2-2	few	TRBV12-3/TRBV12-4	TRBD2	14	CASSFGTSAGELFF	TGTGCCAGCAGTTTCGGGACTAGCGCCGGGGAGCTGTTTTTT
TRBJ2-1	few	TRBV7-6	TRBD2	15	CASSGGRAGLYEQFF	TGTGCCAGCAGTGGTGGGAGGGCCGGTCTTTATGAGCAGTTCTTC
TRBJ2-7	.	TRBV9	TRBD1	13	CASSVSGGDEQYF	TGTGCCAGCAGCGTCTCAGGGGGTGACGAGCAGTACTTC
TRBJ2-7	.	TRBV21-1	.	12	CASSKKGTEQYF	TGTGCCAGCAGCAAAAAGGGGACCGAGCAGTACTTC
TRBJ2-5	.	TRBV20-1	TRBD2	15	CSAPDGSGAQETQYF	TGCAGTGCTCCCGATGGTAGCGGGGCCCAAGAGACCCAGTACTTC
TRBJ2-1	.	TRBV4-2	.	13	CASSQSPYNEQFF	TGTGCCAGCAGCCAATCACCTTACAATGAGCAGTTCTTC
TRBJ2-1	few	TRBV7-9	TRBD2	15	CASSFGTSGPNEQFF	TGTGCCAGCAGCTTCGGGACTAGCGGACCCAATGAGCAGTTCTTC
TRBJ2-1	few	TRBV15	TRBD2	16	CATSSYSGSAYNEQFF	TGTGCCACCAGCAGCTATAGCGGGAGCGCCTACAATGAGCAGTTCTTC
TRBJ1-1	.	TRBV12-3/TRBV12-4	.	14	CASSLDRLSTEAFF	TGTGCCAGCAGCCTGGACAGATTGAGCACTGAAGCTTTCTTT
TRBJ2-1	few	TRBV14	.	15	CASSQDFDIYNEQFF	TGTGCCAGCAGCCAAGATTTCGACATTTACAATGAGCAGTTCTTC
TRBJ2-5	many	TRBV29-1	TRBD2	13	CSVDLAGQETQYF	TGCAGCGTTGATCTAGCGGGGCAAGAGACCCAGTACTTC
TRBJ2-1	.	TRBV14	TRBD1	15	CASSWGQTFGWEQFF	TGTGCCAGCAGCTGGGGACAGACCTTTGGTTGGGAGCAGTTCTTC
TRBJ2-1	.	TRBV12-3/TRBV12-4	TRBD2	15	CASSYGGASYNEQFF	TGTGCCAGCAGTTACGGGGGGGCATCCTACAATGAGCAGTTCTTC
TRBJ1-1	.	TRBV5-1	.	12	CASSSVTGTAFF	TGCGCCAGCAGCTCCGTGACAGGCACAGCTTTCTTT
TRBJ2-5	.	TRBV12-5	TRBD2	14	CASGFRTSRETQYF	TGTGCTAGTGGTTTCCGGACTAGCCGGGAGACCCAGTACTTC
TRBJ2-2	many	TRBV7-3	TRBD1	15	CASSSGQGYTGELFF	TGTGCCAGCAGCTCCGGACAGGGTTACACCGGGGAGCTGTTTTTT
TRBJ1-1	few	TRBV5-4	.	14	CASSFRPMNTEAFF	TGTGCCAGCAGCTTCCGACCTATGAACACTGAAGCTTTCTTT
TRBJ2-5	.	TRBV28	TRBD1	16	CASSRRQGWFEETQYF	TGTGCCAGCAGTCGGCGACAGGGCTGGTTCGAGGAGACCCAGTACTTC
TRBJ2-1	many	TRBV12-5	.	14	CASGRDSRYNEQFF	TGTGCTAGTGGCAGGGACTCCCGCTACAATGAGCAGTTCTTC
TRBJ2-1	many	TRBV29-1	.	11	CSVGQYNEQFF	TGCAGCGTTGGACAGTACAATGAGCAGTTCTTC
TRBJ2-1	few	TRBV18	.	14	CASSPRPGPAEQFF	TGTGCCAGCTCACCAAGACCAGGGCCGGCGGAGCAGTTCTTC
TRBJ1-2	few	TRBV3-1	.	13	CASSHQGRDGYTF	TGTGCCAGCAGCCATCAGGGGCGAGATGGCTACACCTTC